A selection of T cell receptor beta chains follows, all from one sample in a study of T cell responses to AZD1222 COVID-19 vaccine. The assay was immunoSEQ multiplex PCR, and TCRdb's table has in-frame clones only and misses some. The sample lists around 87,000 clones, 86% occurring once. Sequencing used peripheral blood, obtained on day 0 of AZD1222 vaccination. The receptors were gathered from an adult in good health. CDR3s include the opening cysteine and the closing phenylalanine or tryptophan. The D gene is left open where the match is weak. For some rows the clone size is stated as once, few or many, or as a class when expanded; others skip it.

length	V	size	D	J	CDR3	DNA
15	TRBV2	NA	TRBD1	TRBJ1-4	CASSESGTVNEKLFF	TGTGCCAGCAGTGAGTCGGGGACAGTAAATGAAAAACTGTTTTTT
11	TRBV13	few	NA	TRBJ2-7	CASSNSYEQYF	TGTGCCAGCAGCAACTCCTACGAGCAGTACTTC
14	TRBV14	once	TRBD2	TRBJ2-3	CASSQGLATDTQYF	TGTGCCAGCAGCCAAGGACTAGCGACAGATACGCAGTATTTT
13	TRBV6-5	NA	TRBD1	TRBJ1-2	CASRRQGNYGYTF	TGTGCCAGCAGGAGACAGGGTAACTATGGCTACACCTTC
13	TRBV5-6	NA	TRBD1	TRBJ1-2	CASSLRQGGGYTF	TGTGCCAGCAGCTTGAGACAGGGTGGAGGCTACACCTTC
16	TRBV5-5	many	TRBD1	TRBJ2-5	CASSSTGTGLTETQYF	TGTGCCAGCAGCTCAACCGGGACAGGGTTAACAGAGACCCAGTACTTC
15	TRBV2	few	NA	TRBJ1-4	CASSEGGTGVGGLFF	TGTGCCAGCAGTGAAGGAGGGACCGGCGTAGGAGGACTGTTTTTT
14	TRBV11-2	NA	NA	TRBJ1-1	CASSLVLRGTEAFF	TGTGCCAGCAGCTTAGTATTGCGGGGCACTGAAGCTTTCTTT
14	TRBV9	NA	NA	TRBJ2-7	CASSVDSGPYEQYF	TGTGCCAGCAGCGTAGATAGCGGTCCCTACGAGCAGTACTTC
15	TRBV19	NA	TRBD1	TRBJ2-7	CASSYQDRGAYEQYF	TGTGCCAGTAGTTACCAGGACAGGGGGGCCTACGAGCAGTACTTC
13	TRBV27	once	NA	TRBJ2-2	CASSLWGTGELFF	TGTGCCAGCAGTTTATGGGGGACCGGGGAGCTGTTTTTT
17	TRBV10-2	NA	NA	TRBJ1-2	CASSEPDTRRANYGYTF	TGCGCCAGCAGTGAGCCGGACACACGGAGGGCTAACTATGGCTACACCTTC
12	TRBV28	NA	NA	TRBJ1-6	CASSLINSPLHF	TGTGCCAGCAGTTTAATTAATTCACCCCTCCACTTT
12	TRBV5-1	once	NA	TRBJ2-3	CASSPMGDTQYF	TGCGCCAGCAGCCCGATGGGAGATACGCAGTATTTT
13	TRBV14	NA	NA	TRBJ1-2	CASSQVASYGYTF	TGTGCCAGCAGCCAAGTGGCCTCCTATGGCTACACCTTC
14	TRBV15	NA	TRBD1	TRBJ1-6	CATSRDRANSPLHF	TGTGCCACCAGTAGGGACAGGGCTAATTCACCCCTCCACTTT
14	TRBV19	once	NA	TRBJ1-4	CASSIGFGSEKLFF	TGTGCCAGTAGTATCGGGTTCGGCAGCGAAAAACTGTTTTTT
17	TRBV6-1	NA	TRBD2	TRBJ2-6	CASSEWTSGAGANVLTF	TGTGCCAGCAGCGAATGGACTAGCGGAGCTGGGGCCAACGTCCTGACTTTC
18	TRBV6-1	once	TRBD1	TRBJ1-1	CASSGTAGLQGTNTEAFF	TGTGCCAGCAGTGGGACGGCGGGTCTACAGGGGACGAACACTGAAGCTTTCTTT
16	TRBV5-5	NA	NA	TRBJ1-6	CASSPGARAYNSPLHF	TGTGCCAGCAGCCCCGGGGCGAGGGCCTATAATTCACCCCTCCACTTT
13	TRBV6-4	NA	NA	TRBJ2-7	CASTDRYPGEQYF	TGTGCCAGCACCGATCGATACCCCGGAGAGCAGTACTTC
15	TRBV18	NA	TRBD2	TRBJ2-1	CASSLSGGDYNEQFF	TGTGCCAGCTCTCTGAGCGGGGGTGATTACAATGAGCAGTTCTTC
19	TRBV15	NA	NA	TRBJ1-5	CATSRGNGLGGRSNQPQHF	TGTGCCACCAGCAGGGGCAATGGGTTGGGGGGCCGTAGCAATCAGCCCCAGCATTTT
16	TRBV28	NA	TRBD2	TRBJ2-7	CAIRAGLAGATYEQYF	TGTGCCATTAGGGCGGGCCTAGCGGGAGCCACGTACGAGCAGTACTTC
13	TRBV2	NA	NA	TRBJ1-2	CASSERTDYGYTF	TGTGCCAGCAGTGAAAGGACAGACTATGGCTACACCTTC
18	TRBV10-3	NA	NA	TRBJ1-1	CAIRPGRGRMIMNTEAFF	TGTGCCATCAGACCCGGGCGTGGTCGGATGATCATGAACACTGAAGCTTTCTTT
12	TRBV27	NA	NA	TRBJ2-2	CASSSRAGELFF	TGTGCCAGCAGTTCTCGAGCCGGGGAGCTGTTTTTT
13	TRBV7-6	NA	NA	TRBJ2-5	CASSLAASRTQYF	TGTGCCAGCAGCTTAGCGGCCAGTCGGACCCAGTACTTC
14	TRBV5-4	NA	NA	TRBJ1-2	CASSFGLQVNGYTF	TGTGCCAGCAGCTTTGGCTTACAGGTTAATGGCTACACCTTC
15	TRBV6-5	NA	NA	TRBJ2-5	CASSSDRPPGKTQYF	TGTGCCAGCAGTTCCGACCGGCCACCCGGGAAGACCCAGTACTTC
16	TRBV4-2	NA	TRBD1	TRBJ1-3	CASSLWTGETGNTIYF	TGTGCCAGCAGCCTCTGGACAGGGGAAACTGGAAACACCATATATTTT
14	TRBV5-1	NA	NA	TRBJ1-1	CASSLLSGNTEAFF	TGCGCCAGCAGCTTGCTGTCCGGGAACACTGAAGCTTTCTTT
12	TRBV7-9	NA	NA	TRBJ2-5	CASTWSSETQYF	TGTGCCAGCACCTGGTCCAGCGAGACCCAGTACTTC
13	TRBV15	NA	NA	TRBJ2-3	CATSRVTVDTQYF	TGTGCCACCAGCAGAGTTACTGTGGATACGCAGTATTTT
16	TRBV6-6	NA	TRBD1	TRBJ2-1	CASSSGPDRGGNEQFF	TGTGCCAGCAGTTCTGGACCGGACAGGGGAGGCAATGAGCAGTTCTTC
12	TRBV20-1	NA	NA	TRBJ1-5	CSASPQNQPQHF	TGCAGTGCTAGTCCACAGAATCAGCCCCAGCATTTT
15	TRBV2	NA	NA	TRBJ2-5	CASRGNRAGRETQYF	TGTGCCAGCAGGGGAAACAGGGCGGGACGGGAGACCCAGTACTTC
15	TRBV7-6	NA	TRBD1	TRBJ2-2	CASSLGTGNTGELFF	TGTGCCAGCAGCTTAGGGACAGGGAACACCGGGGAGCTGTTTTTT
14	TRBV10-3	once	TRBD1	TRBJ1-1	CAISEYRGDTEAFF	TGTGCCATCAGTGAGTACAGGGGAGACACTGAAGCTTTCTTT
14	TRBV18	NA	TRBD1	TRBJ2-2	CASSRDSNTGELFF	TGTGCCAGCTCACGGGACAGCAACACCGGGGAGCTGTTTTTT
17	TRBV4-1	NA	TRBD2	TRBJ2-5	CASSQDPGAGGPETQYF	TGCGCCAGCAGCCAGGACCCCGGAGCGGGGGGGCCGGAGACCCAGTACTTC
18	TRBV14	NA	TRBD1	TRBJ2-5	CASSQTHLDRGQSGTQYF	TGTGCCAGCAGCCAAACACACCTTGACAGGGGGCAATCGGGGACCCAGTACTTC
14	TRBV24-1	few	NA	TRBJ2-5	CATSDPGTWETQYF	TGTGCCACCAGTGACCCCGGGACGTGGGAGACCCAGTACTTC
13	TRBV30	NA	TRBD1	TRBJ1-6	CARQQGVNSPLHF	TGTGCCCGCCAACAGGGGGTGAATTCACCCCTCCACTTT
15	TRBV6-5	NA	NA	TRBJ1-6	CASSPLGGAGSPLHF	TGTGCCAGCAGTCCCTTGGGGGGGGCTGGATCACCCCTCCACTTT
13	TRBV7-8	few	NA	TRBJ1-1	CASRWALTTEAFF	TGTGCCAGCAGATGGGCCTTGACCACTGAAGCTTTCTTT
13	TRBV5-4	NA	NA	TRBJ2-1	CASSPPSYNEQFF	TGTGCCAGCAGCCCCCCCTCCTACAATGAGCAGTTCTTC
14	TRBV10-3	NA	TRBD2	TRBJ2-7	CAISELGLAGDPQF	TGTGCCATCAGTGAATTGGGACTAGCGGGAGATCCCCAATTC
13	TRBV5-1	NA	NA	TRBJ2-5	CASSSGAVETQYF	TGCGCCAGCAGTTCGGGGGCGGTGGAGACCCAGTACTTC
15	TRBV9	NA	TRBD2	TRBJ2-1	CASSVTSGNYNEQFF	TGTGCCAGCAGCGTGACTAGCGGAAATTACAATGAGCAGTTCTTC